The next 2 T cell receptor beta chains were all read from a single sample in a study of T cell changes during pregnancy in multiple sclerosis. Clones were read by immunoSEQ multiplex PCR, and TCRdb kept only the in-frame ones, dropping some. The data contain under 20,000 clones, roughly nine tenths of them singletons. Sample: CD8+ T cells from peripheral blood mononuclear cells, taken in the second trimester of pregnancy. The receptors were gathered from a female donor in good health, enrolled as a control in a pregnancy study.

The DNA for the CDR3 is TGTGCCAGCAGTGACCGGGACAGTGCTGGGGCCAACGTCCTGACTTTC. It specifies CASSDRDSAGANVLTF. The V call is TRBV6-4, the J call TRBJ2-6; 7 bases align to TRBD1. V shed 2 bases, J shed 2 bases, and the junction held 3 bases outside the gene matches. Germline V gene sequence: CDR1 MRHNA, CDR2 SNTAGT. The CDR3 is 16 residues long.

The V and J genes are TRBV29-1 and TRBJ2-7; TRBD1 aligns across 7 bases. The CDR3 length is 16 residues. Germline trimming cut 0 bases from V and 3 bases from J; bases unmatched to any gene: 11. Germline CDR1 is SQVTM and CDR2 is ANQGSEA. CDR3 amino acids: CSVEDWQGESDYEQYF. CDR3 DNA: TGCAGCGTTGAAGATTGGCAGGGGGAATCCGACTACGAGCAGTACTTC.